These T cell receptor beta chains were read from a single sample in a study of spatial heterogeneity in lung cancer. TCRdb re-analysed the 5' RACE reads in MiXCR, keeping a single row per CDR3 protein. This table has tens of thousands of distinct CDR3 sequences, less than 9% appearing once. The sample in question was PBMCs, obtained at surgery. The receptors originated from a female donor with early-stage non-small cell lung cancer. Both conserved end residues are part of each CDR3. Fields, in order: CDR3 protein, CDR3 DNA, D gene, J gene, clone size, V gene. The D gene is left open where the match is weak. Some rows mark clone size as missing; the rest say once, few, many or name a class of expanded clone.

CASSQVGVAKNIQYF | TGTGCCAGCAGCCAAGTAGGAGTGGCCAAAAACATTCAGTACTTC | NA | TRBJ2-4 | many | TRBV14
CASSLTSGGDGADTQYF | TGTGCCAGCAGCTTAACTAGCGGGGGGGATGGGGCAGATACGCAGTATTTT | TRBD2 | TRBJ2-3 | NA | TRBV7-2
CASSQQAGGGTDTQYF | TGTGCCAGCAGCCAACAAGCGGGGGGCGGCACAGATACGCAGTATTTT | TRBD2 | TRBJ2-3 | NA | TRBV4-2
CASSAGQYNEQFF | TGCGCCAGCAGCGCAGGACAGTACAATGAGCAGTTCTTC | NA | TRBJ2-1 | many | TRBV10-2
CASSHKPLTSGGAITTYEQYF | TGCGCCAGCAGCCACAAACCCCTGACTAGCGGGGGAGCCATCACCACATACGAGCAGTACTTC | TRBD2 | TRBJ2-7 | many | TRBV5-1
CASSFPTTVYEQYF | TGTGCCAGCAGTTTTCCCACCACCGTCTACGAGCAGTACTTC | NA | TRBJ2-7 | many | TRBV6-2/TRBV6-3
CASSRSGTANTEAFF | TGTGCCAGCAGTCGATCGGGGACGGCAAACACTGAAGCTTTCTTT | NA | TRBJ1-1 | many | TRBV6-5
CASSFGGTNTGELFF | TGTGCCAGCAGTTTTGGCGGGACGAACACCGGGGAGCTGTTTTTT | NA | TRBJ2-2 | NA | TRBV27
CASSLYGGNSPLHF | TGTGCCAGCAGCCTTTACGGTGGGAATTCACCCCTCCACTTT | NA | TRBJ1-6 | NA | TRBV7-9
CASSPLFGNEQFF | TGTGCCAGCAGCCCGCTGTTTGGCAATGAGCAGTTCTTC | NA | TRBJ2-1 | few | TRBV28
CASSQSLLGATDTQYF | TGTGCCAGCAGCCAATCTCTGCTAGGGGCGACAGATACGCAGTATTTT | NA | TRBJ2-3 | few | TRBV3-1
CAISESMDQPQHF | TGTGCCATCAGTGAGTCGATGGATCAGCCCCAGCATTTT | NA | TRBJ1-5 | many | TRBV10-3
CASSYAGVDTEAFF | TGTGCCAGCAGCTACGCCGGGGTGGACACTGAAGCTTTCTTT | NA | TRBJ1-1 | many | TRBV7-9
CASRPGGQGNEKLFF | TGTGCCAGCAGGCCAGGGGGACAAGGAAATGAAAAACTGTTTTTT | TRBD1 | TRBJ1-4 | NA | TRBV12-3/TRBV12-4
CASSLDRDDLKYF | TGTGCCAGCAGCTTGGACCGGGACGATCTAAAGTACTTC | NA | TRBJ2-5 | few | TRBV11-2
CASSSGGRFREQYF | TGTGCCAGCAGCTCCGGGGGCAGGTTCAGGGAGCAGTACTTC | NA | TRBJ2-7 | NA | TRBV5-4
CASSSRQGGHQPQHF | TGTGCCAGCAGCTCCCGGCAGGGAGGCCATCAGCCCCAGCATTTT | NA | TRBJ1-5 | NA | TRBV6-5
CASSPIRGPLNEKLFF | TGTGCCAGCAGCCCTATCCGGGGACCGCTTAATGAAAAACTGTTTTTT | NA | TRBJ1-4 | many | TRBV7-6
CSAIRDSLPEDTQYF | TGCAGTGCCATCAGGGACTCCCTCCCGGAAGATACGCAGTATTTT | NA | TRBJ2-3 | few | TRBV20-1
CASRNAYNAGELFF | TGTGCCAGCAGAAACGCGTACAACGCCGGGGAGCTGTTTTTT | NA | TRBJ2-2 | few | TRBV6-5
CASSYEWVYNEQFF | TGTGCCAGCAGTTACGAATGGGTCTACAATGAGCAGTTCTTC | NA | TRBJ2-1 | NA | TRBV6-2/TRBV6-3
CASSEQGSPYEQYF | TGTGCCAGCAGTGAACAGGGGAGCCCCTACGAGCAGTACTTC | NA | TRBJ2-7 | NA | TRBV2
CATTPKGGGQPQHF | TGCGCCACCACCCCCAAGGGTGGTGGGCAGCCCCAGCATTTT | NA | TRBJ1-5 | NA | TRBV5-1
CASSRGQARGSYEQYF | TGCGCCAGCAGCCGGGGACAGGCGCGGGGCTCCTACGAGCAGTACTTC | TRBD1 | TRBJ2-7 | many | TRBV4-3
CASSRRSGTEETQYF | TGTGCCAGCAGCCGCAGATCCGGGACAGAAGAGACCCAGTACTTC | TRBD1 | TRBJ2-5 | many | TRBV9
CASSPRPSGVNEQFF | TGTGCCAGCAGTCCCCGGCCTAGCGGGGTCAATGAGCAGTTCTTC | TRBD2 | TRBJ2-1 | many | TRBV2
CASSRLAGRKNIQYF | TGTGCCAGCAGCAGACTGGCAGGGAGAAAAAACATTCAGTACTTC | NA | TRBJ2-4 | many | TRBV11-2
CASSFDSVGYGYTF | TGTGCCAGCAGCTTCGACAGCGTCGGCTATGGCTACACCTTC | NA | TRBJ1-2 | many | TRBV7-8
CASSSTTAGGSTDTQYF | TGTGCCAGCAGCTCAACTACGGCGGGAGGGAGCACAGATACGCAGTATTTT | TRBD2 | TRBJ2-3 | NA | TRBV7-6
CASSVEAGFGEQYF | TGTGCCAGCAGCGTAGAAGCGGGGTTCGGCGAGCAGTACTTC | TRBD2 | TRBJ2-7 | NA | TRBV9
CASSLEAGSGDGKLFF | TGTGCCAGCAGCTTAGAAGCCGGGAGCGGGGACGGAAAACTGTTTTTT | NA | TRBJ1-4 | many | TRBV7-6
CSATLGQGESPLHF | TGCAGTGCTACCCTGGGACAGGGGGAATCACCCCTCCACTTT | TRBD1 | TRBJ1-6 | NA | TRBV20-1
CATSRRGPQETQYF | TGTGCCACCAGTCGGCGGGGCCCCCAAGAGACCCAGTACTTC | NA | TRBJ2-5 | NA | TRBV24-1
CASSSNPAGLAGGGTSTDTQYF | TGTGCCAGCAGCTCTAACCCAGCTGGACTAGCGGGCGGGGGGACTAGCACAGATACGCAGTATTTT | TRBD2 | TRBJ2-3 | NA | TRBV11-2
CASSDSLDRDTYEQYF | TGCGCCAGCAGTGATAGTCTGGACAGGGATACCTACGAGCAGTACTTC | TRBD1 | TRBJ2-7 | many | TRBV10-2
CASSLGVGNSPLHF | TGTGCCAGCAGTTTAGGGGTCGGCAATTCACCCCTCCACTTT | NA | TRBJ1-6 | many | TRBV12-3/TRBV12-4
CAWTDGASTDTQYF | TGTGCCTGGACAGACGGAGCTAGCACAGATACGCAGTATTTT | NA | TRBJ2-3 | NA | TRBV30
CASRTGGPNEQFF | TGTGCCAGCAGGACAGGGGGCCCCAATGAGCAGTTCTTC | TRBD1 | TRBJ2-1 | few | TRBV28
CASSQADEQFF | TGTGCCAGCAGCCAAGCGGATGAGCAGTTCTTC | NA | TRBJ2-1 | many | TRBV4-2
CASVGRSSYEQYF | TGTGCCAGCGTCGGGCGGAGCTCCTACGAGCAGTACTTC | NA | TRBJ2-7 | few | TRBV18
CSVGTSGGETQYF | TGCAGTGTTGGGACTAGCGGGGGGGAGACCCAGTACTTC | TRBD2 | TRBJ2-5 | few | TRBV20-1
CSARDLDRTGELFF | TGCAGTGCTAGAGATCTTGACCGGACCGGGGAGCTGTTTTTT | NA | TRBJ2-2 | NA | TRBV20-1